These 5 T cell receptor beta chains came from one sample sequenced in a study of OX40 agonist ivuxolimab in advanced cancers. Generated by immunoSEQ multiplex PCR, the TCRdb table keeps only in-frame clones and is missing some. Here the sample spans about 59,000 clones, more than 75% being singletons. Sequences were derived from CD4+ or CD8+ T cells sorted from blood, sampled in a trial of the OX40 agonist ivuxolimab. These receptors were obtained from an adult with an advanced solid tumor such as melanoma, head and neck, liver or kidney cancer.

The gene calls are TRBV29-1 and TRBJ2-2; TRBD1 matches at 8 bases. CDR1 and CDR2 from the germline V gene are SQVTM and ANQGSEA. This CDR3 is built from 13 residues. Losses at the gene ends were 7 bases for V and 1 base for J; bases not matched to a gene: 2. CDR3 sequence reads: CSADRGNTGELFF. The DNA for the CDR3 is TGCAGCGCTGACAGGGGGAACACCGGGGAGCTGTTTTTT.

There are a few counts of this clone. The J gene is TRBJ1-1, the V gene TRBV6-1; the match to TRBD1 covers 7 bases. This CDR3 spans 15 amino acids. The ends lost 5 bases at V and 8 bases at J; junction bases unmatched: 14. The germline gives CDR1 MNHNS, CDR2 SASEGT. Written as DNA, the CDR3 is TGTGCCAGCAGTCGCGTCCACAACAGGGGCAAGGAAGCTTTCTTT. Its translation is CASSRVHNRGKEAFF.

The rearrangement uses TRBV20-1 and TRBJ2-1; D not certain. Germline values: CDR1 DFQATT, CDR2 SNEGSKA (reference sequence). This CDR3 is 11 amino acids long. Trimming took 6 bases from V and 2 from J, leaving 5 bases between them. DNA for the CDR3: TGCAGTGCGGGAACCTACAATGAGCAGTTCTTC. Its protein is CSAGTYNEQFF.

V gene TRBV6-1 combines with J gene TRBJ2-1, with D hard to call. The germline CDR1 and CDR2 sequences are MNHNS and SASEGT. With 2 bases removed from V and 11 bases from J, the gap between germline ends came to 16 bases. The CDR3 spans 14 residues. The CDR3 DNA reads TGTGCCAGCAGTGAAACGACGCCCCCGAGGCAGCAGTTCTTC. Translating gives CASSETTPPRQQFF.

This sequence joins TRBV5-1 and TRBJ1-5, with TRBD1 matching over 9 bases. With 0 bases clipped from V and 1 base from J, the junction kept 2 bases outside the gene matches. The germline gives CDR1 SGHRS, CDR2 YFSETQ. This CDR3 contains 16 residues. CDR3 loop: CASSLEGTGSNQPQHF. In nucleotides, the CDR3 is TGCGCCAGCAGCTTGGAGGGGACAGGGAGCAATCAGCCCCAGCATTTT.